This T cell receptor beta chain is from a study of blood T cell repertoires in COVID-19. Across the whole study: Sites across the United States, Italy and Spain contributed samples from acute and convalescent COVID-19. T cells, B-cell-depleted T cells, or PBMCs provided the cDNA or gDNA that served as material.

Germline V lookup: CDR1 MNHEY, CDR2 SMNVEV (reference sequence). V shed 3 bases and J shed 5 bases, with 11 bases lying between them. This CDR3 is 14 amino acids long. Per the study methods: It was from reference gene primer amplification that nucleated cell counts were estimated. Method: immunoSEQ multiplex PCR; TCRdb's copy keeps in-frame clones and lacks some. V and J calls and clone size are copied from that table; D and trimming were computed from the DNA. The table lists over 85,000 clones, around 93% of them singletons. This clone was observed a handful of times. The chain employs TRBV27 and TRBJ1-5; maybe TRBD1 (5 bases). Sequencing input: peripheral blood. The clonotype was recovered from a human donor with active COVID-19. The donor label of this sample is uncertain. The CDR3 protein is CASSFQGGDQPQHF. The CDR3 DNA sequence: TGTGCCAGCAGTTTTCAGGGTGGGGATCAGCCCCAGCATTTT.